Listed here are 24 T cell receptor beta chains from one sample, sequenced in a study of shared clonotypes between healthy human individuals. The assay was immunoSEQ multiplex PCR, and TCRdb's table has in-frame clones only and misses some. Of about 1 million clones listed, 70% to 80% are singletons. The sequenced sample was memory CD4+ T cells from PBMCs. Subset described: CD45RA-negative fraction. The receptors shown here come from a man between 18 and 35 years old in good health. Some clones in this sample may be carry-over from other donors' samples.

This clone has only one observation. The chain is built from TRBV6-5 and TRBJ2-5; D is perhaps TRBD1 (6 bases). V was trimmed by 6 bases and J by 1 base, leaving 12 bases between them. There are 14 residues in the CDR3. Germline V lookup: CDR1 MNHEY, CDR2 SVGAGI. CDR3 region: CASSGQTRQETQYF. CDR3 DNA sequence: TGTGCCAGCAGCGGACAGACACGCCAAGAGACCCAGTACTTC.

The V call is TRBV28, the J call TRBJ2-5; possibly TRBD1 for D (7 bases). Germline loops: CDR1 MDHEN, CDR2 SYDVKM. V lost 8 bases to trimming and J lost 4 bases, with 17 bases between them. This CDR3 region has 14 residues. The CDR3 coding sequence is TGTGCCAGCGGGGCGTGGCAGGGGGGAGAGACCCAGTACTTC. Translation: CASGAWQGGETQYF. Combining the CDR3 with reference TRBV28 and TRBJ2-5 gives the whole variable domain DVKVTQSSRYLVKRTGEKVFLECVQDMDHENMFWYRQDPGLGLRLIYFSYDVKMKEKGDIPEGYSVSREKKERFSLILESASTNQTSMYLCASGAWQGGETQYFGPGTRLLVL.

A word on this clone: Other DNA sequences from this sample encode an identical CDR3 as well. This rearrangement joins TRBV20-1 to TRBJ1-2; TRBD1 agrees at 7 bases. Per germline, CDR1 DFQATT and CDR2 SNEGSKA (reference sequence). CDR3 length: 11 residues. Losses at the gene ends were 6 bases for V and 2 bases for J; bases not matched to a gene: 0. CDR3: CSATGNYGYTF. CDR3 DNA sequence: TGCAGTGCGACAGGGAACTATGGCTACACCTTC.

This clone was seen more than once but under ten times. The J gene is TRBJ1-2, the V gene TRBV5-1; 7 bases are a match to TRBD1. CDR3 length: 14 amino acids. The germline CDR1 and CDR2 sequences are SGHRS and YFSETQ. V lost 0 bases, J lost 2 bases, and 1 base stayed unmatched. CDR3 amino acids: CASSLVQGNYGYTF. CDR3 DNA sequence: TGCGCCAGCAGCTTGGTACAGGGGAACTATGGCTACACCTTC.

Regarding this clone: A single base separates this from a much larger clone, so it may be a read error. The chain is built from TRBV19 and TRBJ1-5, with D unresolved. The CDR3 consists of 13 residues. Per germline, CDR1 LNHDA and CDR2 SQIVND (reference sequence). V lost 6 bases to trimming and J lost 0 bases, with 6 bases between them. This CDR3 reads CASRGYSNQPQHF. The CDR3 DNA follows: TGTGCCAGTAGGGGGTATAGCAATCAGCCCCAGCATTTT.

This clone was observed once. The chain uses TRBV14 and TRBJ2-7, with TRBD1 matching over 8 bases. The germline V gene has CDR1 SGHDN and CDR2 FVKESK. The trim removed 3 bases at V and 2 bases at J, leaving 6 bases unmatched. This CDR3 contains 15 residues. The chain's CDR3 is CASSHPDRGPYEQYF. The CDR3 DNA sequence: TGTGCCAGCAGCCACCCCGACAGGGGCCCCTACGAGCAGTACTTC.

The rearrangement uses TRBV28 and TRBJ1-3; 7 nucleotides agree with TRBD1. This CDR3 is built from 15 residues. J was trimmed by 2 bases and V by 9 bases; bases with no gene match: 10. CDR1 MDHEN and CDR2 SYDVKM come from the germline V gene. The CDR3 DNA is TGTGCCAGTTTCTTACAGGGGTTCACTGGAAACACCATATATTTT. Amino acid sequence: CASFLQGFTGNTIYF.

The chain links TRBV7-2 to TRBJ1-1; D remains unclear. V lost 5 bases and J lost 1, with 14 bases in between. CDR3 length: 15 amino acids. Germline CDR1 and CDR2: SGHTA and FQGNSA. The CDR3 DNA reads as TGTGCCAGCAGCCCCCTTTGGGTCAGGAACACTGAAGCTTTCTTT. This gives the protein CASSPLWVRNTEAFF. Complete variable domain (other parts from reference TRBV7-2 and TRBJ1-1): GAGVSQSPSNKVTEKGKDVELRCDPISGHTALYWYRQSLGQGLEFLIYFQGNSAPDKSGLPSDRFSAERTGGSVSTLTIQRTQQEDSAVYLCASSPLWVRNTEAFFGQGTRLTVV.

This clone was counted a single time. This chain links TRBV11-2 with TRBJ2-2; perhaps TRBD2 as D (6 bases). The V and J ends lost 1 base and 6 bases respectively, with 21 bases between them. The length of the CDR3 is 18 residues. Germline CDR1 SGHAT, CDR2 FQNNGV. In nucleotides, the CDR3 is TGTGCCAGCAGCTTAGCCGGGGGTAGGGGAGTGGCGCCCGGGGAGCTGTTTTTT. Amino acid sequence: CASSLAGGRGVAPGELFF.

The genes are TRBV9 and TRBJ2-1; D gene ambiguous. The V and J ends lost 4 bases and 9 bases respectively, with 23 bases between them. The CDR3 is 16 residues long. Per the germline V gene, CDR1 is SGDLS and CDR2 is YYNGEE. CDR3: CASSPQPWKTRSEQFF. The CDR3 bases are TGTGCCAGCAGCCCTCAACCCTGGAAGACCCGTAGTGAGCAGTTCTTC.

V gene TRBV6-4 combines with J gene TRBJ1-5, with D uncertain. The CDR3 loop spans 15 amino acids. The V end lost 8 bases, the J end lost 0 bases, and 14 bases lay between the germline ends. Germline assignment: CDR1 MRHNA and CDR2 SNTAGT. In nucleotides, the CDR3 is TGTGCCAGCCCCCGCCCCCTGTATAGCAATCAGCCCCAGCATTTT. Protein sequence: CASPRPLYSNQPQHF.

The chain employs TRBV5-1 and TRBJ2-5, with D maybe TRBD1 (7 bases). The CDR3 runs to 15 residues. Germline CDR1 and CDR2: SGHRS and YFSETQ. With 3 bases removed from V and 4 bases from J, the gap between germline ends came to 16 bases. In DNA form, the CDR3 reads TGCGCCAGCAGCTCAGGGGGGACAAATGGAGAGACCCAGTACTTC. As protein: CASSSGGTNGETQYF.

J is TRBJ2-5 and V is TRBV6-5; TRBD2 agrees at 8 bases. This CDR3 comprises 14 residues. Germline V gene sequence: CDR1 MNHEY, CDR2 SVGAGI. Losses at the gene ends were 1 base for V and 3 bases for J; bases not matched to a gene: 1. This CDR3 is CASSYFGREETQYF. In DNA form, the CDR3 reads TGTGCCAGCAGTTACTTCGGGAGGGAAGAGACCCAGTACTTC.

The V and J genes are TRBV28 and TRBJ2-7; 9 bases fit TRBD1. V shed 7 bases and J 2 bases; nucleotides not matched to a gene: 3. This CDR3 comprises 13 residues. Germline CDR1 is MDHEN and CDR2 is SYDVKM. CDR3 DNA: TGTGCCAGCATGACAGGGGGGCCCTACGAGCAGTACTTC. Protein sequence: CASMTGGPYEQYF.

The DNA for the CDR3 is TGTGCCAGCAGCTTAGGGTATCGGGCCTCGGCGTCCTATGGCTACACCTTC. Residues: CASSLGYRASASYGYTF. The chain is built from TRBV13 and TRBJ1-2; no reliable D call. The ends were cut back, 0 bases at V and 4 bases at J, with 18 bases in the middle. CDR1 and CDR2 from the germline V gene are PRHDT and FYEKMQ (reference sequence). The CDR3 covers 17 residues.

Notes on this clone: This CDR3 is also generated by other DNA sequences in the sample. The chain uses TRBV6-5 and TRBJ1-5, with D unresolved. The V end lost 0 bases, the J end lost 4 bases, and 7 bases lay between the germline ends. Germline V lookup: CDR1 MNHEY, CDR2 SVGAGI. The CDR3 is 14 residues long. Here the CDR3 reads CASSYSTSNQPQHF. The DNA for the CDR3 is TGTGCCAGCAGTTACTCGACGAGTAATCAGCCCCAGCATTTT.

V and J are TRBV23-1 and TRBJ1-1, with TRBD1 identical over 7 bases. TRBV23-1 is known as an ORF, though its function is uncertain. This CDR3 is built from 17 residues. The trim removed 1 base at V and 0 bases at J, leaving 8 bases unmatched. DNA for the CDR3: TGCGCCAGCAGTCAATTGGGGGACAGCAAAATGAACACTGAAGCTTTCTTT. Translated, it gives CASSQLGDSKMNTEAFF.

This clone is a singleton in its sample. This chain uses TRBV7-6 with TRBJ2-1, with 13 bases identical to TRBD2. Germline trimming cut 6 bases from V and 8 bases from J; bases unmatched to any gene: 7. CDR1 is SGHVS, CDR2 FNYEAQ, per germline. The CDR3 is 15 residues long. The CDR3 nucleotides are TGTGCCAGCAGATTGACTAGCGGGAGGTTCGATGAGCAGTTCTTC. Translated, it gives CASRLTSGRFDEQFF. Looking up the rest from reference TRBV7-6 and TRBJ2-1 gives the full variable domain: GAGVSQSPRYKVTKRGQDVALRCDPISGHVSLYWYRQALGQGPEFLTYFNYEAQQDKSGLPNDRFSAERPEGSISTLTIQRTEQRDSAMYRCASRLTSGRFDEQFFGPGTRLTVL.

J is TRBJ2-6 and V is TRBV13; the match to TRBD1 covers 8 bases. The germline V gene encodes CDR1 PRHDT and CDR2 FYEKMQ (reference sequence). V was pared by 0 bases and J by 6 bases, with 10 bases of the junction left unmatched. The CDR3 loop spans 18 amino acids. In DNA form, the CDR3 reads TGTGCCAGCAGCTTAGGCAGGGACAGGTTAACTAAGGCCAACGTCCTGACTTTC. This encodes CASSLGRDRLTKANVLTF.

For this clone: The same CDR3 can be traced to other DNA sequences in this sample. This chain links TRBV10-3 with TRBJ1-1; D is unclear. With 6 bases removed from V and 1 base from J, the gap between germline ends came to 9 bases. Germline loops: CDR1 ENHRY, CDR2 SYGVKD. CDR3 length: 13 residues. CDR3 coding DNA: TGTGCCATCAGCCGGACGGGGAACACTGAAGCTTTCTTT. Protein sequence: CAISRTGNTEAFF.

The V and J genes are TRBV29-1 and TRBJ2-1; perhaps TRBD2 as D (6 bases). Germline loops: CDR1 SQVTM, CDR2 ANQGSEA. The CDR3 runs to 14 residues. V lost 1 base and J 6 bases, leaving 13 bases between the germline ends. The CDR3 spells CSVEGRLAPNEQFF. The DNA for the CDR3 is TGCAGCGTTGAAGGGAGGCTAGCGCCCAATGAGCAGTTCTTC.

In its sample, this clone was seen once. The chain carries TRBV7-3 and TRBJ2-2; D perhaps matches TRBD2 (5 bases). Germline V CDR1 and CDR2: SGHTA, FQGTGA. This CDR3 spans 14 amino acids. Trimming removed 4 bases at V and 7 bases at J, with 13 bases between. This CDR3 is CASSSTRGVGELFF. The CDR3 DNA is TGTGCCAGCAGCTCCACTCGGGGAGTCGGGGAGCTGTTTTTT.

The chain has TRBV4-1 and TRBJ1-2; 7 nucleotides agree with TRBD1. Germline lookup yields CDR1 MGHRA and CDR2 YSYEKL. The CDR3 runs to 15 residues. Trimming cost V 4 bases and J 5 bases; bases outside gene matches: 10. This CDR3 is CASSLNPGQSYGYTF. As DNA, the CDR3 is TGCGCCAGCAGCCTAAACCCGGGACAGAGTTATGGCTACACCTTC.

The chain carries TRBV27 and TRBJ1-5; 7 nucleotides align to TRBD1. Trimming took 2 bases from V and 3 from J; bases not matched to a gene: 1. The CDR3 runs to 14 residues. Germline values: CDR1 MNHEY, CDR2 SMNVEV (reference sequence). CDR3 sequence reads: CASSLQGVNQPQHF. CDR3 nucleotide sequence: TGTGCCAGCAGTTTACAGGGGGTCAATCAGCCCCAGCATTTT.